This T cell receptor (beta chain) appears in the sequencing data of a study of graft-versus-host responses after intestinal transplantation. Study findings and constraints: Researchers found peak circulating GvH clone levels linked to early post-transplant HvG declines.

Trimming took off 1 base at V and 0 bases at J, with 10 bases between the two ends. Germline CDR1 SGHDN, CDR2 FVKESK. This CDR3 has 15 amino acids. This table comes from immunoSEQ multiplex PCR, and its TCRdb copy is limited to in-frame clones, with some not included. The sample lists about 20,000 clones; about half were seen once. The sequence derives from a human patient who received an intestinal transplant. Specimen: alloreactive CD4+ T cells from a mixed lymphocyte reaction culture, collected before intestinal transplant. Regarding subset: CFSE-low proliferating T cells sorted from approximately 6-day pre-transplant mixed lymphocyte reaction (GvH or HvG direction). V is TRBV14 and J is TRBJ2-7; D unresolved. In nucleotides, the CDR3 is TGTGCCAGCAGCCAAGTCGCCGGCGGCTCCTACGAGCAGTACTTC. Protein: CASSQVAGGSYEQYF.